Following are 22 T cell receptor beta chains from one sample sequenced in a study of radiotherapy plus CTLA-4 blockade in lung cancer. Some clones are missing from TCRdb's copy, which holds only in-frame ones; the method was immunoSEQ multiplex PCR. The sample contains roughly 90,000 clones, around 72% of which appear only once. This specimen consisted of peripheral blood, obtained from a patient treated with radiotherapy plus ipilimumab. All receptors derive from a human donor with non-small cell lung cancer that progressed on radiotherapy plus ipilimumab.

This clone has only a few counts. The chain combines TRBV7-3 with TRBJ1-1; the match to TRBD1 covers 7 bases. J was trimmed by 5 bases and V by 3 bases; bases with no gene match: 3. The CDR3 runs 13 residues. CDR1 is SGHTA and CDR2 is FQGTGA in the germline V gene. The CDR3 DNA reads TGTGCCAGCAGCTTTCAGGGGGATACTGAAGCTTTCTTT. Protein sequence: CASSFQGDTEAFF.

This clone has just a few counts. The rearrangement uses TRBV28 and TRBJ2-7, with D uncertain. There are 15 residues in the CDR3. Germline assignment: CDR1 MDHEN and CDR2 SYDVKM. Trimming removed 6 bases at V and 3 bases at J, with 18 bases between. The CDR3 region has the DNA TGTGCCAGCAGCCCGGCAACCCTAGATTACTACGAGCAGTACTTC. Translation gives CASSPATLDYYEQYF.

The count of this clone is one. The gene calls are TRBV6-1 and TRBJ1-5; perhaps TRBD1 as D (6 bases). The CDR3 length is 13 residues. The V end lost 3 bases, the J end lost 6 bases, and 9 bases lay between the germline ends. Germline assignment: CDR1 MNHNS and CDR2 SASEGT. The DNA of the CDR3 is TGTGCCAGCAGTGACGTAGGGGGTCAGCCCCAGCATTTT. Its protein product is CASSDVGGQPQHF.

The chain joins TRBV29-1 to TRBJ1-5; 10 bases align to TRBD1. The CDR3 sequence is 15 residues long. Trimming cost V 4 bases and J 2 bases; bases outside gene matches: 5. Germline V gene lookup returns CDR1 SQVTM and CDR2 ANQGSEA. The CDR3 region has the DNA TGCAGCGTTGCCTTTGGACAGGGGGGCAATCAGCCCCAGCATTTT. Encoded protein: CSVAFGQGGNQPQHF.

The chain uses TRBV2 and TRBJ2-1; 8 bases map to TRBD2. The CDR3 totals 15 residues. V lost 7 bases to trimming and J lost 4 bases; unmatched junction nucleotides: 9. Germline V gene sequence: CDR1 SNHLY, CDR2 FYNNEI. CDR3 sequence: CASKGESGGYNEQFF. Written as DNA, the CDR3 is TGTGCCAGCAAGGGAGAAAGCGGGGGATACAATGAGCAGTTCTTC.

The genes are TRBV27 and TRBJ2-2, with D possibly matching TRBD2 (6 bases). With 7 bases removed from V and 0 bases from J, the gap between germline ends came to 15 bases. The CDR3 sequence is 16 residues long. CDR1 and CDR2 (germline): MNHEY, SMNVEV (reference sequence). The CDR3 bases are TGTGCCAGCACCCTCTGGGGGGTAGCGAACACCGGGGAGCTGTTTTTT. Translation gives CASTLWGVANTGELFF.

The genes are TRBV5-1 and TRBJ1-2; D possibly corresponds to TRBD1 (5 bases). Germline V gene sequence: CDR1 SGHRS, CDR2 YFSETQ. The CDR3 contains 15 residues. Trimming removed 0 bases at V and 0 bases at J, with 9 bases between. The CDR3: CASSLAAGTNYGYTF. In nucleotides, the CDR3 is TGCGCCAGCAGCTTGGCGGCAGGGACTAACTATGGCTACACCTTC.

The rearrangement uses TRBV4-1 and TRBJ2-1, with 7 positions matching TRBD2. This CDR3 comprises 15 residues. The germline CDR1 and CDR2 sequences are MGHRA and YSYEKL. V gave up 6 bases and J gave up 7 bases; unmatched junction bases: 12. The CDR3 spells CASRKVFLSGNEQFF. CDR3 in DNA: TGCGCCAGCAGAAAAGTCTTCCTTAGCGGGAATGAGCAGTTCTTC.

The chain employs TRBV6-6 and TRBJ1-2; possible D gene TRBD1, 5 bases. V lost 5 bases and J lost 6, with 19 bases in between. The CDR3 covers 15 residues. Germline V gives CDR1 MNHNY, CDR2 SVGAGI (reference sequence). CDR3 protein: CASSTSNPRQNGYTF. The CDR3 DNA sequence: TGTGCCAGCAGTACCTCAAATCCCCGACAGAATGGCTACACCTTC.

This clone was seen a handful of times. The V gene is TRBV25-1, the J gene TRBJ1-2, with D unresolved. V was shortened by 6 bases and J by 1 base, with 12 bases between the two germline ends. There are 14 residues in the CDR3. In germline, CDR1 is MGHDK, CDR2 SYGVNS. The CDR3 region is CASRDGFFNYGYTF. In DNA form, the CDR3 reads TGTGCCAGCAGGGACGGATTTTTTAACTATGGCTACACCTTC.

This clone counts as medium-sized (0.01 to 0.1%). The chain recombines TRBV9 with TRBJ2-2; a weak D match, TRBD1 (6 bases). The germline V gene encodes CDR1 SGDLS and CDR2 YYNGEE. The CDR3 length is 17 residues. The germline V and J ends were trimmed by 3 bases and 0 bases, with 15 bases remaining between them. CDR3 amino acids: CASSDPRGATNTGELFF. The CDR3 DNA follows: TGTGCCAGCAGCGACCCCAGGGGCGCTACGAACACCGGGGAGCTGTTTTTT.

V and J are TRBV7-2 and TRBJ1-2; 8 positions match TRBD1. This CDR3 has 12 residues. Germline V gene data show CDR1 as SGHTA and CDR2 as FQGNSA. The trim removed 2 bases at V and 7 bases at J, leaving 0 bases unmatched. CDR3 region: CASSLTGGGYTF. The CDR3 DNA sequence: TGTGCCAGCAGCTTAACAGGGGGTGGCTACACCTTC.

This chain links TRBV4-3 with TRBJ2-7; D unresolved. Trimming cost V 3 bases and J 0 bases, with 12 bases left between them. The V gene's germline CDR1 is LGHNA and CDR2 YSLEER. The CDR3 totals 15 residues. The DNA for the CDR3 is TGCGCCAGCAGCCACATCTGGGCAAGCTCCTACGAGCAGTACTTC. Its translation is CASSHIWASSYEQYF.

This chain connects TRBV4-1 to TRBJ1-1; 8 bases line up with TRBD1. J gave up 0 bases and V 1 base, and 4 bases lay outside the gene matches. This CDR3 has 16 residues. Germline V lookup: CDR1 MGHRA, CDR2 YSYEKL. The CDR3 loop reads CASSQGGQGMNTEAFF. The CDR3 DNA is TGCGCCAGCAGCCAAGGCGGACAGGGTATGAACACTGAAGCTTTCTTT.

This sequence joins TRBV7-9 and TRBJ2-5; TRBD1 might be the D (5 bases). The end of the DNA fits TRBJ2-7 better, so the J call may be wrong. The CDR3 length is 16 residues. Germline V gene lookup returns CDR1 SEHNR and CDR2 FQNEAQ (reference sequence). The CDR3: CASSSGRLDRSYEQYF. The CDR3 DNA follows: TGTGCCAGCAGCTCCGGTCGGCTAGACAGATCCTACGAGCAGTACTTC.

This clone was observed a single time. V and J are TRBV15 and TRBJ1-2, with 9 nucleotides matching TRBD1. Germline V gene data show CDR1 as LNHNV and CDR2 as YYDKDF (reference sequence). There are 15 residues in the CDR3. Trimming at V came to 0 bases and at J to 9 bases, leaving 8 bases not matched to a gene. The CDR3 DNA follows: TGTGCCACCAGCAGAGACCGGACAGGGGCCGCGAGCTACACCTTC. Amino acid sequence: CATSRDRTGAASYTF.

V gene TRBV7-9 combines with J gene TRBJ2-1, with 9 bases identical to TRBD1. V was pared by 5 bases and J by 4 bases, with 6 bases of the junction left unmatched. The CDR3 totals 15 residues. CDR1 is SEHNR and CDR2 is FQNEAQ in the germline V gene (reference sequence). CDR3 amino acids: CASSTGTGIYNEQFF. The CDR3 region has the DNA TGTGCCAGCAGCACCGGGACAGGGATATACAATGAGCAGTTCTTC.

A few counts support this clone. The rearrangement uses TRBV10-3 and TRBJ2-7, with TRBD2 as a possible D gene (5 bases). V was clipped by 11 bases and J by 7 bases, with 18 bases between them. Germline V CDR1 and CDR2: ENHRY, SYGVKD. This CDR3 contains 12 residues. As DNA, the CDR3 is TGTGCCTCTGGAGCGGCAGGCCAGGAGCAGTACTTC. Translation: CASGAAGQEQYF.

This rearrangement joins TRBV28 to TRBJ2-3, with unresolved D. The CDR3 consists of 13 residues. CDR1 is MDHEN, CDR2 SYDVKM, per germline. Trimming shortened V by 5 bases and J by 9 bases, and 15 bases separated the two germline ends. The CDR3 loop reads CASSAPGRLTQYF. The CDR3 nucleotides read TGTGCCAGCAGTGCCCCCGGGCGCCTCACGCAGTATTTT.

V gene TRBV29-1 combines with J gene TRBJ2-2; D gene ambiguous. V lost 4 bases and J 5 bases, leaving 11 bases between the germline ends. Germline V CDR1 and CDR2: SQVTM, ANQGSEA. This CDR3 contains 13 residues. CDR3 sequence reads: CSVGSGETGELFF. The CDR3, as DNA: TGCAGCGTTGGATCCGGCGAAACCGGGGAGCTGTTTTTT.

V and J are TRBV19 and TRBJ2-1; 9 bases fit TRBD2. The length of the CDR3 is 16 residues. The germline V gene has CDR1 LNHDA and CDR2 SQIVND (reference sequence). V was pared by 1 base and J by 7 bases, with 8 bases of the junction left unmatched. CDR3 nucleotides: TGTGCCAGTAGTATAGGTGGGGCGGGAGGGCCAAATGAGCAGTTCTTC. It encodes CASSIGGAGGPNEQFF.

V and J are TRBV7-8 and TRBJ2-1; 11 bases are a match to TRBD2. This CDR3 has 19 residues. CDR1 is SGHVS and CDR2 is FQNEAQ in the germline V gene. Trimming cost V 1 base and J 6 bases; bases outside gene matches: 14. CDR3 bases: TGTGCCAGCAGCTTAGGGGGTAGCGGGAGGGTCCATCGATCCAATGAGCAGTTCTTC. It encodes CASSLGGSGRVHRSNEQFF.